The source of this T cell receptor beta chain is a study of tumor-infiltrating lymphocytes in primary liver carcinoma (dated by TCRdb to the late 2010s). Turning to the overall study: Between late 2015 and early 2016, about 5 patients in China with histopathologically diagnosed primary liver carcinoma had their tumors surgically resected. Of the five patients, three men and two women aged 30 to 69 years, four had hepatocellular carcinoma and one had combined HCC and intrahepatic cholangiocarcinoma. Tumors of the five patients were stage T1-T3 N0M0 with maximum diameters of roughly 4 to 11 cm. Samples yielded roughly 3.5 to 8 million productive TCRbeta reads; read depth did not differ significantly between tissue types. The study combined TCRbeta repertoire sequencing, expression microarrays and whole-exome sequencing across five regions of each liver tumor, with adjacent normal tissue and blood. TCRbeta repertoire sequencing covered roughly 35 specimens from 5 patients: 25 tumor regions, 5 adjacent noncancerous liver tissues and 5 peripheral blood samples. Repertoires from technical replicates were highly reproducible, with mean shared-clone rates roughly 0.9 and correlation coefficients above 0.95. Study-wide conclusions, independent of this receptor: Pairs of tumor regions showed greater repertoire overlap (mean about 36%) than tumor-adjacent pairs (roughly 17%) or tumor-blood pairs (approximately 15%), which is consistent with antigen-driven expansion. The study included only a few patients, and the authors note findings should be validated in a larger study. Only the TCR beta chain was sequenced, so true repertoire diversity is likely underestimated because unpaired alpha chains were not captured. Comparison of CD4+ and CD8+ T cell repertoires was precluded by the use of bulk unsorted samples. The top 250 clones made up a significantly larger repertoire fraction in tumors than in blood (p = 0.039).

Starting from 450 to 500 ng total RNA, TCRbeta-specific cDNA was produced by reverse transcription with a constant-region primer and ProtoScript II reverse transcriptase. The TCRbeta libraries were prepared through three rounds of nested multiplex PCR following a slightly modified ARM-PCR procedure. Each of the first two PCR rounds ran for roughly 9 cycles and used multiplex TRBV1-TRBV30 forward primers together with a Cbeta reverse primer. A final 25-cycle PCR with Deep VentR polymerase added sample barcodes and Illumina adapters. Before sequencing, amplicons of 200-500 bp were purified from gel using a QIAquick gel extraction kit. An Illumina HiSeq 2500 was used to sequence the TCRbeta amplicons with 250-bp paired-end reads. The source study handled its data this way. Quality trimming of reads was performed with Trimmomatic v0.33, and paired reads were merged with FLASH v1.2.11 so that full CDR3 sequences could be recovered. V, D and J germline segments were assigned to the rearranged TCRbeta sequences using MiGEC v1.2.1b. VDJtools v1.0.0 computed clonotype statistics and Shannon-Wiener diversity indices. To cut down on sampling bias, every analysis after diversity analysis relied on just the 250 most abundant clonotypes from each sample. TCRdb applied fastp at Q25 and MiXCR to the public reads, then kept only in-frame beta chains. Merged by CDR3 protein, the rows form single entries marked with the most common genes and DNA. The V and J calls, along with clone size, are taken from TCRdb and not from the paper's own processing. The sample profile shows 300,000 to 350,000 distinct CDR3 sequences; approximately 64% of them were found once. In total, the top ten clones hold roughly 6% of the sample.

In this sample, this clonotype turned up a few times. Its antigen remains undetermined. A much larger clone differs from this one at a single base, so this may be a read error. The CDR3 contains 14 residues, cysteine and phenylalanine counted. The CDR3 DNA has 42 bases and is translated from base 1. CDR1 SGHAT and CDR2 FQNNGV were looked up in the germline V gene. Blood RNA was extracted from unsorted whole blood using TRIzol reagent, and germline DNA was obtained with the DNeasy Blood & Tissue kit. Chronic HBV infection was present in the patients, and the patients were treatment-naive at sampling. Before surgery, about 4 milliliters of peripheral blood were drawn into K2EDTA tubes.

The rearranged chain carries TRBV11-2 and TRBJ2-1, with a tentative D gene TRBD2 over 5 matching bases. This receptor was taken from a man between 40 and 49 years old with primary liver carcinoma and hepatitis B virus infection. The sequenced sample was peripheral blood. The CDR3 here reads CASNLARYYNEQFF. The DNA sequence is TGTGCCAGCAACTTAGCGAGGTACTACAATGAGCAGTTCTTC.